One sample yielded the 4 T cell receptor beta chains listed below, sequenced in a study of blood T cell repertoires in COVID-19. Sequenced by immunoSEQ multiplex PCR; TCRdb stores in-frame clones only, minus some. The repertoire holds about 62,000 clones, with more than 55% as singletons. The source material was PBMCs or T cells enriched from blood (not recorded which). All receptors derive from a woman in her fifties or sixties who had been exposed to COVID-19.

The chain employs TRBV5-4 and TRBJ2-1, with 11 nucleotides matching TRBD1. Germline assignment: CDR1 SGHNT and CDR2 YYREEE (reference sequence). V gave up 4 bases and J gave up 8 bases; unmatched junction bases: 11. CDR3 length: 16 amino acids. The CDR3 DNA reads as TGTGCCAGCAGCGACCAGGACAGGGGGCGTCGGGATGAGCAGTTCTTC. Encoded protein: CASSDQDRGRRDEQFF. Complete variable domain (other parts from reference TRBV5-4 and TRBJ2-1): ETGVTQSPTHLIKTRGQQVTLRCSSQSGHNTVSWYQQALGQGPQFIFQYYREEENGRGNFPPRFSGLQFPNYSSELNVNALELDDSALYLCASSDQDRGRRDEQFFGPGTRLTVL.

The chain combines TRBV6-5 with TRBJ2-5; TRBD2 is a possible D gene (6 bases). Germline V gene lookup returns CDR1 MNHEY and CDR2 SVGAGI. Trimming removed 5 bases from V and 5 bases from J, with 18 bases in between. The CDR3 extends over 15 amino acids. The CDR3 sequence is CASSPRPGVGETQYF. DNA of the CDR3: TGTGCCAGCAGTCCTCGTCCGGGAGTGGGGGAGACCCAGTACTTC.

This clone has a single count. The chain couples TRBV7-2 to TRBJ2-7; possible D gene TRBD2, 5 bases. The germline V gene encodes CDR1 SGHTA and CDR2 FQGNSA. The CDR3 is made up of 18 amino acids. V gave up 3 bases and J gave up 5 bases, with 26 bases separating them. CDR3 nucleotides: TGTGCCAGCAGCTTTAACGTAGGCAGCGGCCTTTTTGGGGACGAGCAGTACTTC. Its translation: CASSFNVGSGLFGDEQYF. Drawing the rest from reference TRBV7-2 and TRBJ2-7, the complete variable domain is GAGVSQSPSNKVTEKGKDVELRCDPISGHTALYWYRQSLGQGLEFLIYFQGNSAPDKSGLPSDRFSAERTGGSVSTLTIQRTQQEDSAVYLCASSFNVGSGLFGDEQYFGPGTRLTVT.

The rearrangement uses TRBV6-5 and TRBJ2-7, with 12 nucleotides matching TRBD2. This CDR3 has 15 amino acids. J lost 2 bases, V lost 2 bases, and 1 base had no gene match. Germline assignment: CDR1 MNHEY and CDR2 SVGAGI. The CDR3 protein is CASSYRLAGAYEQYF. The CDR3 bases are TGTGCCAGCAGTTACCGACTAGCGGGAGCCTACGAGCAGTACTTC.